The 21 T cell receptor beta chains below all came from one sample that was sequenced in a study of cytomegalovirus exposure and HLA in healthy donors. The study ran its PCR with 60 Vbeta and 13 Jbeta primers. Some clones are missing from TCRdb's copy, which holds only in-frame ones; the method was immunoSEQ multiplex PCR. In the table there are around 200,000 clones, roughly 80% of which are singletons. The sequenced sample was PBMCs. The source of these receptors is a man between 45 and 60 years old in good health and CMV-seronegative.

The chain joins TRBV30 to TRBJ2-7, with no clear D. Deletions cut 1 base from V and 5 bases from J, with 9 bases between. The CDR3 has 12 residues. Per the germline V gene, CDR1 is GTSNPN and CDR2 is SVGIG (reference sequence). For the CDR3, the DNA is TGTGCCTGGAGTGACTTCTCGAACGAGCAGTACTTC. This gives the protein CAWSDFSNEQYF.

This chain connects TRBV7-2 to TRBJ1-5; D gene unclear. With 2 bases removed from V and 4 bases from J, the gap between germline ends came to 6 bases. The CDR3 length is 13 residues. Germline V gene lookup returns CDR1 SGHTA and CDR2 FQGNSA. The CDR3 sequence: CASSLTANQPQHF. The CDR3 nucleotides are TGTGCCAGCAGCTTAACAGCAAATCAGCCCCAGCATTTT.

The CDR3 region has the DNA TGTGCCAGCAGTGACCTGGGACAGGGTACAGCTCAGCCCCAGCATTTT. This codes for CASSDLGQGTAQPQHF. The chain is built from TRBV6-4 and TRBJ1-5; 9 bases align to TRBD1. Per the germline V gene, CDR1 is MRHNA and CDR2 is SNTAGT. Germline trimming cut 2 bases from V and 6 bases from J; bases unmatched to any gene: 8. CDR3 length: 16 residues.

The chain employs TRBV5-1 and TRBJ1-2; TRBD1 is a possible D gene (5 bases). V lost 0 bases, J lost 4 bases, and 10 bases lay in between. The CDR3 is made up of 14 amino acids. CDR1 and CDR2 from the germline V gene are SGHRS and YFSETQ. The CDR3 sequence is CASSLVGQGYGYTF. The CDR3 nucleotides are TGCGCCAGCAGCTTGGTGGGCCAGGGCTATGGCTACACCTTC.

As DNA, the CDR3 is TGCGCCAGCAGCTCATCTAGAAGCGGGGGCAACCAAGAGACCCAGTACTTC. Amino acids: CASSSSRSGGNQETQYF. This rearrangement joins TRBV5-1 to TRBJ2-5, with 8 bases identical to TRBD2. Germline V gene sequence: CDR1 SGHRS, CDR2 YFSETQ. CDR3 size: 17 residues. V dropped 3 bases and J dropped 0; count of bases not matched to a gene: 10. Using reference TRBV5-1 and TRBJ2-5 for the parts outside the CDR3, the full variable domain is KAGVTQTPRYLIKTRGQQVTLSCSPISGHRSVSWYQQTPGQGLQFLFEYFSETQRNKGNFPGRFSGRQFSNSRSEMNVSTLELGDSALYLCASSSSRSGGNQETQYFGPGTRLLVL.

The V call is TRBV19, the J call TRBJ1-5; D ambiguous. Per the germline V gene, CDR1 is LNHDA and CDR2 is SQIVND (reference sequence). V lost 4 bases, J lost 3 bases, and 10 bases lay in between. This CDR3 comprises 14 residues. CDR3 protein: CASSNGRFNQPQHF. In DNA form, the CDR3 reads TGTGCCAGTAGTAATGGCAGGTTCAATCAGCCCCAGCATTTT.

Turning to this clone: The junction departs from the called germline gene at one end, perhaps through a read error. The rearrangement joins TRBV7-9 to TRBJ1-5; possible D gene TRBD1, 6 bases. CDR1 SEHNR and CDR2 FQNEAQ come from the germline V gene (reference sequence). The CDR3 sequence is 17 residues long. CDR3: CSSSHTTLISGVQPQHF. Written as DNA, the CDR3 is TGTTCCAGCAGCCACACGACGCTAATTTCAGGGGTTCAGCCCCAGCATTTT.

The chain combines TRBV27 with TRBJ2-5; a possible D gene is TRBD1 (5 bases). The better agreement between TRBJ2-7 and the DNA end casts doubt on the J call. The CDR3 contains 14 residues. The V gene's germline CDR1 is MNHEY and CDR2 SMNVEV (reference sequence). The CDR3, as DNA: TGTGCCAGCAGTTTAACCCCCGACAGCTACGAGCAGTACTTC. This encodes CASSLTPDSYEQYF.

The V and J genes are TRBV5-1 and TRBJ2-5; TRBD1 aligns across 8 bases. The CDR3 is made up of 14 amino acids. Germline V gene data show CDR1 as SGHRS and CDR2 as YFSETQ. V shed 2 bases, J shed 2 bases, and the junction held 2 bases outside the gene matches. In DNA, the CDR3 is TGCGCCAGCAGCTTTACAGGGGGTCAAGAGACCCAGTACTTC. Translation: CASSFTGGQETQYF.

The V gene is TRBV5-1, the J gene TRBJ1-1, with a tentative D call TRBD1 (6 bases). Trimming left V 0 bases short and J 0 bases short, with 12 bases between. CDR1 is SGHRS, CDR2 YFSETQ, per germline. This CDR3 has 16 amino acids. Here the CDR3 DNA reads TGCGCCAGCAGCTTGGCCGGTAACAGGGTGAACACTGAAGCTTTCTTT. This codes for CASSLAGNRVNTEAFF.

V usage is TRBV7-2 and J usage is TRBJ2-1; 12 bases are shared with TRBD2. Germline CDR1 is SGHTA and CDR2 is FQGNSA. The CDR3 contains 16 residues. After removal of 5 bases from V and 5 bases from J, the junction contained 7 bases not matched to a gene. The CDR3 bases are TGTGCCAGCAGCAAACTAGCGGGGGGCGGGAACAATGAGCAGTTCTTC. This codes for CASSKLAGGGNNEQFF. Based on the CDR3 plus reference TRBV7-2 and TRBJ2-1, the full variable domain is GAGVSQSPSNKVTEKGKDVELRCDPISGHTALYWYRQSLGQGLEFLIYFQGNSAPDKSGLPSDRFSAERTGGSVSTLTIQRTQQEDSAVYLCASSKLAGGGNNEQFFGPGTRLTVL.

The chain couples TRBV7-9 to TRBJ1-2, with D hard to call. Trimming took off 1 base at V and 4 bases at J, with 13 bases between the two ends. The CDR3 totals 15 residues. Germline-derived CDR1 and CDR2 are SEHNR and FQNEAQ (reference sequence). DNA of the CDR3: TGTGCCAGCAGCTTAGTATTGCGAGACTCCTATGGCTACACCTTC. Translating gives CASSLVLRDSYGYTF. The variable domain in full, with the rest retrieved from reference TRBV7-9 and TRBJ1-2, is DTGVSQNPRHKITKRGQNVTFRCDPISEHNRLYWYRQTLGQGPEFLTYFQNEAQLEKSRLLSDRFSAERPKGSFSTLEIQRTEQGDSAMYLCASSLVLRDSYGYTFGSGTRLTVV.

This chain joins TRBV7-2 and TRBJ1-3; the D gene is possibly TRBD1 (6 bases). Germline V gene lookup returns CDR1 SGHTA and CDR2 FQGNSA. Trimming removed 5 bases from V and 0 bases from J, with 11 bases in between. This CDR3 is built from 15 residues. The DNA for the CDR3 is TGTGCCAGCAGCCCAAGGGGGAGCTCTGGAAACACCATATATTTT. Translating gives CASSPRGSSGNTIYF.

The table lists this clone with a count of one. J is TRBJ1-2 and V is TRBV28, with no clear D. The CDR3 spans 16 residues. The germline V gene encodes CDR1 MDHEN and CDR2 SYDVKM. Trimming removed 3 bases from V and 1 base from J, with 15 bases in between. The CDR3 reads CASSFSFLGDNYGYTF. Here the CDR3 DNA reads TGTGCCAGCAGTTTCTCTTTTCTGGGCGATAACTATGGCTACACCTTC.

This clone has just one count. This chain links TRBV6-5 with TRBJ2-6, with D unclear. CDR1 is MNHEY, CDR2 SVGAGI, per germline. The CDR3 runs to 15 residues. V was trimmed by 5 bases and J by 0 bases, leaving 8 bases between them. The CDR3 sequence: CASSVTFSGANVLTF. For the CDR3, the DNA is TGTGCCAGCAGTGTGACTTTCTCTGGGGCCAACGTCCTGACTTTC.

The chain links TRBV11-1 to TRBJ2-5; the match to TRBD2 covers 9 bases. The CDR3 has 14 amino acids. CDR1 is SGHAT, CDR2 FQDESV, per germline (reference sequence). With 5 bases clipped from V and 4 bases from J, the junction kept 5 bases outside the gene matches. The CDR3: CASSRGRAAETQYF. CDR3 nucleotides: TGTGCCAGCAGCCGCGGGAGGGCCGCAGAGACCCAGTACTTC.

The J gene is TRBJ2-3, the V gene TRBV11-2, with no clear D. There are 13 residues in the CDR3. V was shortened by 5 bases and J by 4 bases, with 10 bases between the two germline ends. Germline CDR1 is SGHAT and CDR2 is FQNNGV. Here the CDR3 DNA reads TGTGCCAGCAGCCCCAGGTCGTCAGATACGCAGTATTTT. Translation: CASSPRSSDTQYF. The full variable domain, completed using reference TRBV11-2 and TRBJ2-3, is EAGVAQSPRYKIIEKRQSVAFWCNPISGHATLYWYQQILGQGPKLLIQFQNNGVVDDSQLPKDRFSAERLKGVDSTLKIQPAKLEDSAVYLCASSPRSSDTQYFGPGTRLTVL.

The V and J genes are TRBV2 and TRBJ2-3; 14 nucleotides match TRBD2. This CDR3 is 17 amino acids long. Germline assignment: CDR1 SNHLY and CDR2 FYNNEI. V shed 5 bases, J shed 1 base, and the junction held 5 bases outside the gene matches. CDR3 residues: CASSSGLAGAGTDTQYF. The CDR3 DNA is TGTGCCAGCAGTTCGGGACTAGCGGGGGCCGGCACAGATACGCAGTATTTT.

The chain recombines TRBV29-1 with TRBJ2-1; 9 bases fit TRBD2. This CDR3 contains 15 residues. With 5 bases clipped from V and 4 bases from J, the junction kept 9 bases outside the gene matches. Germline CDR1 reads SQVTM; CDR2 reads ANQGSEA. The CDR3 protein is CSVPGAGGGYNEQFF. CDR3 nucleotide sequence: TGCAGCGTTCCAGGAGCGGGGGGCGGGTACAATGAGCAGTTCTTC.

The chain has TRBV5-8 and TRBJ2-3; 7 bases match TRBD2. After removal of 2 bases from V and 6 bases from J, the junction contained 9 bases not matched to a gene. In germline, CDR1 is SGHTS, CDR2 YDEGEE. There are 15 residues in the CDR3. CDR3 sequence reads: CASSLRASGRDTQYF. CDR3 DNA: TGTGCCAGCAGCTTAAGGGCTAGCGGAAGGGATACGCAGTATTTT.

V and J are TRBV5-1 and TRBJ1-1, with D perhaps TRBD1 (5 bases). Germline V lookup: CDR1 SGHRS, CDR2 YFSETQ. Trimming pared 4 bases from V and 4 bases from J, leaving 17 bases between. There are 15 residues in the CDR3. The CDR3: CASSLVGGERTEAFF. In DNA form, the CDR3 reads TGCGCCAGCAGCCTAGTGGGGGGGGAACGCACTGAAGCTTTCTTT.